These 9 T cell receptor beta chains share one sample of origin, sequenced in a study of blood T cell repertoires in COVID-19. TCRdb's copy holds only in-frame clones and misses some; the assay was immunoSEQ multiplex PCR. The table has about 170,000 clones, around 83% seen once; the top ten hold roughly 18%. The sample taken for sequencing was peripheral blood. The receptors come from an older woman who had recovered from COVID-19.

The V call is TRBV7-9, the J call TRBJ1-2, with D possibly TRBD1 on 5 matching bases. V lost 5 bases, J lost 2 bases, and 15 bases lay in between. This CDR3 spans 15 amino acids. CDR1 and CDR2 from the germline V gene are SEHNR and FQNEAQ (reference sequence). The CDR3 sequence is CASSLRAGPNYGYTF. As DNA, the CDR3 is TGTGCCAGCAGCCTCAGGGCAGGGCCCAACTATGGCTACACCTTC.

This clone was observed a handful of times. The J gene is TRBJ1-5, the V gene TRBV5-1, with 9 bases that match TRBD1. Germline trimming cut 1 base from V and 7 bases from J; bases unmatched to any gene: 3. Looked up from germline, CDR1 is SGHRS and CDR2 is YFSETQ. This CDR3 is 14 amino acids long. This chain's CDR3 is CASSLTGGEQPQHF. CDR3 nucleotide sequence: TGCGCCAGCAGCTTGACAGGGGGCGAACAGCCCCAGCATTTT.

V gene TRBV3-1 (or the pseudogene TRBV3-2) combines with J gene TRBJ1-2; 9 positions agree with TRBD1. The CDR3 spans 13 residues. Germline-derived CDR1 and CDR2 are LGHDT and YNNKEL (reference sequence). The junction had 5 bases not matched to a gene; V was cut back by 4 bases and J by 8 bases. CDR3 sequence (DNA): TGTGCCAGCAGCCCATGGACAGGGGAAGGCTACACCTTC. It is translated as CASSPWTGEGYTF.

The chain combines TRBV21-1 with TRBJ2-3; the D call of TRBD1 is as the table states it, not checked on the DNA. TRBV21-1 is deemed a pseudogene. This CDR3 region has 13 residues. CDR3 sequence: CASSKATTDTQYF. For the CDR3, the DNA is TGTGCCAGCAGCAAAGCGACAACAGATACGCAGTATTTT.

The V call is TRBV6-5, the J call TRBJ1-1, with 9 bases fitting TRBD1. Germline CDR1 and CDR2: MNHEY and SVGAGI. Trimming took 8 bases from V and 7 from J; bases not matched to a gene: 11. The CDR3 loop spans 14 amino acids. CDR3 in amino acids: CASGTGLGTGEAFF. In DNA, the CDR3 is TGTGCCAGCGGGACAGGGTTGGGGACAGGTGAAGCTTTCTTT.

This chain joins TRBV14 and TRBJ1-1; 9 bases align to TRBD1. CDR1 and CDR2 from the germline V gene are SGHDN and FVKESK. The ends lost 4 bases at V and 10 bases at J; junction bases unmatched: 4. The CDR3 extends over 12 amino acids. Here the CDR3 DNA reads TGTGCCAGCAGCCGGGGGGGACAGGGAGCTTTCTTT. Amino acids: CASSRGGQGAFF. Using reference TRBV14 and TRBJ1-1 for the parts outside the CDR3, the full variable domain is EAGVTQFPSHSVIEKGQTVTLRCDPISGHDNLYWYRRVMGKEIKFLLHFVKESKQDESGMPNNRFLAERTGGTYSTLKVQPAELEDSGVYFCASSRGGQGAFFGQGTRLTVV.

V is TRBV3-1 (or the pseudogene TRBV3-2) and J is TRBJ1-1, with 8 positions matching TRBD1. CDR1 and CDR2 from the germline V gene are LGHDT and YNNKEL (reference sequence). The ends lost 4 bases at V and 9 bases at J; junction bases unmatched: 7. This CDR3 region has 13 residues. CDR3 DNA sequence: TGTGCCAGCAGCCCGGACAGGGCCGATAAAGCTTTCTTT. Residues: CASSPDRADKAFF.

V gene TRBV5-4 combines with J gene TRBJ2-1; TRBD2 agrees at 10 bases. V lost 4 bases to trimming and J lost 4 bases; unmatched junction nucleotides: 8. In germline, CDR1 is SGHNT, CDR2 YYREEE (reference sequence). This CDR3 region has 16 residues. The CDR3 loop is CASSPPSGGAYNEQFF. The CDR3 DNA reads as TGTGCCAGCAGCCCACCGAGCGGGGGGGCTTACAATGAGCAGTTCTTC.

V and J are TRBV6-5 and TRBJ1-2; D uncertain. The germline V gene encodes CDR1 MNHEY and CDR2 SVGAGI. CDR3 length: 16 residues. The germline V and J ends were trimmed by 0 bases and 1 base, with 12 bases remaining between them. The CDR3 region is CASSYSPPPFNYGYTF. In DNA form, the CDR3 reads TGTGCCAGCAGTTACTCCCCCCCTCCGTTTAACTATGGCTACACCTTC.